Listed below are T cell receptor beta chains from one sample, sequenced in a study of OX40 agonist ivuxolimab in advanced cancers. Profiled with immunoSEQ multiplex PCR; TCRdb holds only in-frame clones, not every one. The top ten hold nearly 0.7% of the sample, which has some 50,000 clones, 80% to 90% seen once. The starting material was CD4+ or CD8+ T cells sorted from blood, obtained in a trial of the OX40 agonist ivuxolimab. The origin of the receptors is an adult with an advanced solid tumor such as melanoma, head and neck, liver or kidney cancer. The CDR3 runs from the conserved cysteine through the conserved F or W. Each record gives: V gene, CDR3 length, D gene, clone size, J gene, CDR3 DNA, CDR3 protein. The D gene is left open where the match is weak. Clone sizes are given selectively: once, few, many, or a class where the clone is expanded.

v_gene: TRBV4-1; len: 14; d_gene: NA; abundance: once; j_gene: TRBJ2-5; CDR3nt: TGCGCCAGCAGCCAAGTAGAGTTACAAGAGACCCAGTACTTC; CDR3aa: CASSQVELQETQYF
v_gene: TRBV28; len: 12; d_gene: NA; abundance: NA; j_gene: TRBJ1-4; CDR3nt: TGTGCCAGCAGTTTATCACTTGAAAAACTGTTTTTT; CDR3aa: CASSLSLEKLFF
v_gene: TRBV10-3; len: 15; d_gene: NA; abundance: NA; j_gene: TRBJ1-2; CDR3nt: TGTGCCATCAGTGAACCGGCAGGGCCCAACTATGGCTACACCTTC; CDR3aa: CAISEPAGPNYGYTF
v_gene: TRBV6-1; len: 17; d_gene: TRBD1; abundance: NA; j_gene: TRBJ2-7; CDR3nt: TGTGCCAGCAGTGACCATAGGACAGGGGGCGGGTCTCGAGAGCAGTACTTC; CDR3aa: CASSDHRTGGGSREQYF
v_gene: TRBV6-5; len: 14; d_gene: TRBD1; abundance: NA; j_gene: TRBJ1-6; CDR3nt: TGTGCCAGCACCTTCACAGGGGGGAGTTCACCCCTCCACTTT; CDR3aa: CASTFTGGSSPLHF
v_gene: TRBV9; len: 14; d_gene: NA; abundance: NA; j_gene: TRBJ1-6; CDR3nt: TGTGCCAGCAGCGTAACAGAGAATAATTCACCCCTCCACTTT; CDR3aa: CASSVTENNSPLHF
v_gene: TRBV5-1; len: 13; d_gene: NA; abundance: few; j_gene: TRBJ2-5; CDR3nt: TGCGCCAGCAGCTTCACAGGCGGGGAGACCCAGTACTTC; CDR3aa: CASSFTGGETQYF
v_gene: TRBV18; len: 13; d_gene: NA; abundance: NA; j_gene: TRBJ1-1; CDR3nt: TGTGCCAGCTCAGGGCGGGTGAACACTGAAGCTTTCTTT; CDR3aa: CASSGRVNTEAFF
v_gene: TRBV14; len: 14; d_gene: NA; abundance: NA; j_gene: TRBJ1-3; CDR3nt: TGTGCCAGCAGCCAAGACAGGATTGGAAACACCATATATTTT; CDR3aa: CASSQDRIGNTIYF
v_gene: TRBV4-2; len: 14; d_gene: NA; abundance: NA; j_gene: TRBJ2-3; CDR3nt: TGTGCCAGCAGCCATTCTCCCCAGCAGTCGGCGCAGTATTTT; CDR3aa: CASSHSPQQSAQYF
v_gene: TRBV7-2; len: 16; d_gene: TRBD1; abundance: NA; j_gene: TRBJ1-2; CDR3nt: TGTGCCAGCAGCTTAGCCCTCCGGGACAGGGCGTATGGCTACACCTTC; CDR3aa: CASSLALRDRAYGYTF
v_gene: TRBV4-1; len: 14; d_gene: NA; abundance: NA; j_gene: TRBJ2-5; CDR3nt: TGCGCCAGCAGCCAAGAACGAGGCTTCGAGACCCAGTACTTC; CDR3aa: CASSQERGFETQYF
v_gene: TRBV5-1; len: 17; d_gene: NA; abundance: once; j_gene: TRBJ2-2; CDR3nt: TGCGCCAGCAGCCCCGCCGTTCTAGCGAGGGGAACCGGGGAGCTGTTTTTT; CDR3aa: CASSPAVLARGTGELFF
v_gene: TRBV6-6; len: 14; d_gene: TRBD2; abundance: NA; j_gene: TRBJ2-1; CDR3nt: TGTGCCAGCAGCCGCGGACTAGTGGCCGATGAGCAGTTCTTC; CDR3aa: CASSRGLVADEQFF
v_gene: TRBV6-1; len: 14; d_gene: TRBD1; abundance: NA; j_gene: TRBJ2-5; CDR3nt: TGTGCCAGCAGTAAACAGGGGGCGGAGGAGACCCAGTACTTC; CDR3aa: CASSKQGAEETQYF
v_gene: TRBV5-1; len: 15; d_gene: NA; abundance: NA; j_gene: TRBJ1-3; CDR3nt: TGCGCCAGCAGTTCCCAGGCCCTCTCTGGAAACACCATATATTTT; CDR3aa: CASSSQALSGNTIYF
v_gene: TRBV5-1; len: 15; d_gene: NA; abundance: NA; j_gene: TRBJ2-5; CDR3nt: TGCGCCAGCAGGAGGGGCGGGGATCCTCAAGAGACCCAGTACTTC; CDR3aa: CASRRGGDPQETQYF
v_gene: TRBV4-1; len: 20; d_gene: TRBD1; abundance: NA; j_gene: TRBJ2-6; CDR3nt: TGCGCCAGCAGCCAAACCAGGGGACAGGCCTTAGGGGCTGGGGCCAACGTCCTGACTTTC; CDR3aa: CASSQTRGQALGAGANVLTF
v_gene: TRBV29-1; len: 13; d_gene: NA; abundance: NA; j_gene: TRBJ2-1; CDR3nt: TGCAGCGTTGAGACGGACTCCTACAATGAGCAGTTCTTC; CDR3aa: CSVETDSYNEQFF
v_gene: TRBV6-1; len: 12; d_gene: NA; abundance: NA; j_gene: TRBJ2-7; CDR3nt: TGTGCCAGCAACCAGCACTCCTACGAGCAGTACTTC; CDR3aa: CASNQHSYEQYF
v_gene: TRBV2; len: 11; d_gene: NA; abundance: NA; j_gene: TRBJ2-7; CDR3nt: TGTGCCAGCAGTGTCTCCTACGAGCAGTACTTC; CDR3aa: CASSVSYEQYF
v_gene: TRBV19; len: 17; d_gene: TRBD2; abundance: NA; j_gene: TRBJ2-1; CDR3nt: TGTGCCAGTAGTCCGCGGGGACTAGCGGGGAATGACAATGAGCAGTTCTTC; CDR3aa: CASSPRGLAGNDNEQFF
v_gene: TRBV6-1; len: 16; d_gene: TRBD2; abundance: NA; j_gene: TRBJ2-7; CDR3nt: TGTGCCAGCAGTGACGTCGGGCGGGGGGGCTGGAGCGAGCAGTACTTC; CDR3aa: CASSDVGRGGWSEQYF
v_gene: TRBV18; len: 15; d_gene: NA; abundance: NA; j_gene: TRBJ1-2; CDR3nt: TGTGCCAGCTCCCCGAGTGACAGGAGGCTCTCCGGCTACACCTTC; CDR3aa: CASSPSDRRLSGYTF
v_gene: TRBV5-1; len: 16; d_gene: TRBD2; abundance: NA; j_gene: TRBJ2-5; CDR3nt: TGCGCCAGCAGCTTGGAGCTAGCGGGGGCGGAAGAGACCCAGTACTTC; CDR3aa: CASSLELAGAEETQYF
v_gene: TRBV11-3; len: 13; d_gene: NA; abundance: NA; j_gene: TRBJ1-2; CDR3nt: TGTGCCAGCATCTCAGGACAGAACTATGGCTACACCTTC; CDR3aa: CASISGQNYGYTF
v_gene: TRBV7-2; len: 15; d_gene: NA; abundance: NA; j_gene: TRBJ1-5; CDR3nt: TGTGCCAGCAACCCTAGTGGGGGGGGTCTGCAGCCCCAGCATTTT; CDR3aa: CASNPSGGGLQPQHF
v_gene: TRBV10-3; len: 13; d_gene: NA; abundance: once; j_gene: TRBJ2-2; CDR3nt: TGTGCCATCAGTGGGAGTTATACCGGGGAGCTGTTTTTT; CDR3aa: CAISGSYTGELFF
v_gene: TRBV11-2; len: 13; d_gene: NA; abundance: NA; j_gene: TRBJ2-3; CDR3nt: TGTGCCAGCAGCTTACCCAGCACAGATACGCAGTATTTT; CDR3aa: CASSLPSTDTQYF